This T cell receptor beta chain came from a study of T cell repertoires in cytomegalovirus infection. Study-level points and caveats: HLA-C-restricted CMV-specific TCR beta clonotypes prevailed in the ex vivo response.

In its sample, this clonotype was seen many times. What it binds is not known. From germline, CDR1 is MNHNS and CDR2 SASEGT. This CDR3 has 14 amino acids. V was shortened by 5 bases and J by 7 bases, with 17 bases between the two germline ends. TCRdb processed the reads anew with MiXCR; each CDR3 protein has one entry. Seen here are about 300,000 distinct CDR3 sequences, about a quarter observed once, and the top ten hold about 15%. The TCR was taken from a human donor in good health (CMV status not recorded). Some clones in this sample may be carry-over from other donors' samples. The sample consisted of PBMCs. The V call is TRBV6-1, the J call TRBJ1-2; D possibly corresponds to TRBD1 (6 bases). The CDR3 sequence is CASSRRDNGSGYTF. CDR3 coding DNA: TGTGCCAGCAGTCGAAGGGACAACGGAAGTGGCTACACCTTC.